This passage covers 3 T cell receptor beta chains from one sample sequenced in a study of blood T cell repertoires in COVID-19. Data came from immunoSEQ multiplex PCR; TCRdb stores just in-frame clones and leaves some out. Here the sample spans roughly 200,000 clones, about four fifths being singletons. Sequenced input: peripheral blood. Receptors originate from a man aged 45-60 years with active or convalescent COVID-19.

This chain connects TRBV18 to TRBJ1-1; 7 bases align to TRBD1. CDR1 and CDR2 from the germline V gene are KGHSH and LQKENI. The CDR3 is made up of 16 amino acids. Germline trimming cut 1 base from V and 2 bases from J; bases unmatched to any gene: 7. The CDR3 loop is CASSPLSTGTNTEAFF. In DNA form, the CDR3 reads TGTGCCAGCTCACCACTCTCGACAGGGACCAACACTGAAGCTTTCTTT.

The gene calls are TRBV18 and TRBJ2-3; D is possibly TRBD2 (6 bases). This CDR3 is 15 amino acids long. Per germline, CDR1 KGHSH and CDR2 LQKENI. V was clipped by 1 base and J by 4 bases, with 12 bases between them. CDR3 in DNA: TGTGCCAGCTCACCACTGTCGGGGGTCCCAGATACGCAGTATTTT. Its translation: CASSPLSGVPDTQYF.

V usage is TRBV15 and J usage is TRBJ1-6; D is undetermined. Germline V gene sequence: CDR1 LNHNV, CDR2 YYDKDF (reference sequence). The CDR3 sequence is 13 residues long. The germline V and J ends were trimmed by 1 base and 10 bases, with 8 bases remaining between them. CDR3 sequence: CATSRAGLSPLHF. The DNA for the CDR3 is TGTGCCACCAGCAGAGCCGGTCTCTCACCCCTCCACTTT.